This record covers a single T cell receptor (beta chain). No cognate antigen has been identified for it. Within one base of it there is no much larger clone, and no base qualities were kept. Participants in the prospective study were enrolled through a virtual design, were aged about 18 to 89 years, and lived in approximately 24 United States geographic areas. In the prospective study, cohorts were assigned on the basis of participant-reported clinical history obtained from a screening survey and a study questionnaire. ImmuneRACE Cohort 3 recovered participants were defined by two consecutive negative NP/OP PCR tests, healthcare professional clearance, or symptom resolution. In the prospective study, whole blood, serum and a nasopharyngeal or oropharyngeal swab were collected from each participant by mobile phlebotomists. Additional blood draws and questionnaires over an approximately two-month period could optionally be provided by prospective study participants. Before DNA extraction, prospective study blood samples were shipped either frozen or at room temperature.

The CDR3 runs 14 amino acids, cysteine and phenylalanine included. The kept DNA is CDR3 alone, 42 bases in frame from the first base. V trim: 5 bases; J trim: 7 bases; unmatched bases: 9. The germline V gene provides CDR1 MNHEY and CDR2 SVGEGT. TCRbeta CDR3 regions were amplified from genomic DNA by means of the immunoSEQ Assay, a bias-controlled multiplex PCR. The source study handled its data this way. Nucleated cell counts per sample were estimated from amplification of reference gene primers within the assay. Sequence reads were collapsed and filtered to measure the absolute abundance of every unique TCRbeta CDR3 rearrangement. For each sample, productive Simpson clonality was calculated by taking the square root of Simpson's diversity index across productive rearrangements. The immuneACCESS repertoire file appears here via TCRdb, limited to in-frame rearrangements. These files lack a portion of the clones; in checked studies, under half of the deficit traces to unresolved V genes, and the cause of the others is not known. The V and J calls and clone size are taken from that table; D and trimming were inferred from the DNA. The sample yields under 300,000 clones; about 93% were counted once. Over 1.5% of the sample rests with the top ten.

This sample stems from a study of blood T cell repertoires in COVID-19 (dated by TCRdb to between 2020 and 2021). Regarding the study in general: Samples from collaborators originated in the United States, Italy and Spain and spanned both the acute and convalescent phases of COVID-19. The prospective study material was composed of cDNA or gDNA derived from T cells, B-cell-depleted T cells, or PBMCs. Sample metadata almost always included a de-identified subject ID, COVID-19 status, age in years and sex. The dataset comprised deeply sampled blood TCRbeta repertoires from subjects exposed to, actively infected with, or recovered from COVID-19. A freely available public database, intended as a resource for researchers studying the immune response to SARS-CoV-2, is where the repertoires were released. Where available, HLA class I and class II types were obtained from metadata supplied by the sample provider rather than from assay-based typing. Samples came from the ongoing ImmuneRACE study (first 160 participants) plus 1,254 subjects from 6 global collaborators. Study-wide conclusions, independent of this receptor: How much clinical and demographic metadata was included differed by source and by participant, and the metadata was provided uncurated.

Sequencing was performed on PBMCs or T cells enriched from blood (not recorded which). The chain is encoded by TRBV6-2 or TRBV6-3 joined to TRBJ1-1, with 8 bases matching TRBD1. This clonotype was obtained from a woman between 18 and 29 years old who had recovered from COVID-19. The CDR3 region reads CASSRQGRDIEAFF. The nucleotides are TGTGCCAGCAGTCGACAGGGGAGGGACATTGAAGCTTTCTTT.